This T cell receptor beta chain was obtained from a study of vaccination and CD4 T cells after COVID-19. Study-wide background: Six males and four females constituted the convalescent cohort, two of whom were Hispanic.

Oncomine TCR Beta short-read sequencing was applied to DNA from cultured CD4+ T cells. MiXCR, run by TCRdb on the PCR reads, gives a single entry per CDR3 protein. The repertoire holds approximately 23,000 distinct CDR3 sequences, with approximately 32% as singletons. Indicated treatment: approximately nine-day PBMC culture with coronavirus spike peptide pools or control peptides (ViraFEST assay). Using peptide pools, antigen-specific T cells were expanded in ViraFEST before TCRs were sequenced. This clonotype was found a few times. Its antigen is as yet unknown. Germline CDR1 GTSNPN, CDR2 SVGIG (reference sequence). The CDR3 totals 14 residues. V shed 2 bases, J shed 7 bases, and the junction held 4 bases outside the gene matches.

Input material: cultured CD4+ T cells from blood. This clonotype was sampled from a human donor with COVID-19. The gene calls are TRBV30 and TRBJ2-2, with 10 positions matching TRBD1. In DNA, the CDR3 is TGTGCCTGGAGTTCGACAGGGGGCGGCGGGGAGCTGTTTTTT. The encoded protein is CAWSSTGGGGELFF.